The entry below gives a single T cell receptor (beta chain) sequence along with its context. This specimen comes from a study of CD8 T cells in Susac syndrome. CD8+ and CD4+ T cells from blood underwent TCR beta sequencing, which was carried out in a high-throughput format. The patients who served as multiple sclerosis controls were treatment-naive and had stable or active relapsing-remitting disease that fulfilled the revised McDonald criteria. FACS enriched CD8+ TEMRA cells, while bulk CD8+ and CD4+ were negatively isolated. Trimming left V 7 bases short and J 6 bases short, with 13 bases between. Per the germline V gene, CDR1 is SNHLY and CDR2 is FYNNEI. The CDR3 loop spans 13 amino acids. Reverse transcription used about 0.5 to 1 ug RNA and random hexamers. The immunoSEQ assay covered 54 Vbeta and 13 Jbeta segments for CDR3. TCRdb redid the calling of the immunoSEQ multiplex PCR reads with MiXCR, one entry per CDR3 protein. This table has some 150,000 distinct CDR3 sequences, nearly 97% appearing once.

The V gene is TRBV2, the J gene TRBJ1-5; a weak D match, TRBD1 (5 bases). This TCR was sampled from a human donor with multiple sclerosis. Sequencing used CD8+ T cells from PBMCs. CDR3 bases: TGTGCCAGCACCGACAGCCCGCCTCAGCCCCAGCATTTT. It yields the protein CASTDSPPQPQHF.